This T cell receptor (beta chain) was documented in a study of identical twins. General study findings and limits: Insertions ran lower in abundant cord blood beta clonotypes, though not in memory repertoires. Among out-of-frame alpha sequences shared by twins, low generation probability occurred in excess. Weaker excess twin sharing was seen among beta out-of-frame sequences.

TCRdb itself ran the 5' RACE reads through MiXCR, one entry per CDR3 protein. The table has roughly 350,000 distinct CDR3 sequences, roughly 9% seen once. This clonotype was observed a few times. Its antigen is not identified. CDR3 length: 14 residues. V dropped 5 bases and J dropped 7 bases, with 12 bases sitting between them. The chain has TRBV12-3 or TRBV12-4 and TRBJ1-6, with D hard to call. The sample was naive T cells sorted from blood. This sequence was found in a woman in her forties or fifties in good health. In DNA form, the CDR3 reads TGTGCCAGCAGTGGACGGCGGAGGAATTCACCCCTCCACTTT. This gives the protein CASSGRRRNSPLHF.